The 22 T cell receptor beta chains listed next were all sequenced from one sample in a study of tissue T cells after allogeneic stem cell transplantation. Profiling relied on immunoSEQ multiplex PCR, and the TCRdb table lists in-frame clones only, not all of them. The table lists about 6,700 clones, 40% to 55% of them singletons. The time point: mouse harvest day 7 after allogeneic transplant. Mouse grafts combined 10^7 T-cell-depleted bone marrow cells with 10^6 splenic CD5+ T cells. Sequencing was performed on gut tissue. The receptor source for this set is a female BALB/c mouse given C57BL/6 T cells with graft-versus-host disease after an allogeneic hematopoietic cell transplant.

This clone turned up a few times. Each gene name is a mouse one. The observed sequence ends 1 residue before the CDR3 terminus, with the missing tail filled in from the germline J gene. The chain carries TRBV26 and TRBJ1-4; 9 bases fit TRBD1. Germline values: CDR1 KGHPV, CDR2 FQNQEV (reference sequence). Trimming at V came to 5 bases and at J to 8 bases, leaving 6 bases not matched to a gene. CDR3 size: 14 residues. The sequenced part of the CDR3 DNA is TGTGCCAGCAGTATACAGGGGGCAGGTGAAAGATTATTT. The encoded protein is CASSIQGAGERLF. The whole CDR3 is CASSIQGAGERLFF.

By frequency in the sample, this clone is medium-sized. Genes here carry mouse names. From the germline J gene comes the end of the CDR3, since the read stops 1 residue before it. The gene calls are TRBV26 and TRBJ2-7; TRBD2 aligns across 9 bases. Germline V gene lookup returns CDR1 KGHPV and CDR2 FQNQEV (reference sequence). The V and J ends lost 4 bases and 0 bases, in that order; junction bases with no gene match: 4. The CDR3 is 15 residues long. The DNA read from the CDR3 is TGTGCCAGCAGTCCCGGACTGGGGAGCTCCTATGAACAGTAC. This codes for CASSPGLGSSYEQY. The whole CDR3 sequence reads CASSPGLGSSYEQYF.

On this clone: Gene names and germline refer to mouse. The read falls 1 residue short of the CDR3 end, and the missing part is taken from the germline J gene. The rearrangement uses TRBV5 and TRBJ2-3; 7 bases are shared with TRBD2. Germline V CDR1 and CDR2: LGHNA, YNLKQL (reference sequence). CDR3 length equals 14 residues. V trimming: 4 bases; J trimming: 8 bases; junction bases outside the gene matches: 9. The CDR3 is CASSPDWSAPTLYF. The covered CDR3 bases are TGTGCCAGCAGCCCGGACTGGAGTGCACCAACGCTGTAT.

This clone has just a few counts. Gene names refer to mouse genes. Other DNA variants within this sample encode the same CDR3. The part of the CDR3 DNA that was read is TGTGCCAGCAGTCTGGGGAATTCTGGAAATACGCTCTAT. It encodes CASSLGNSGNTLY. In full, the CDR3 is CASSLGNSGNTLYF. The chain links TRBV26 to TRBJ1-3; D is ambiguous. The observed sequence ends 1 residue before the CDR3 terminus, with the missing tail filled in from the germline J gene. CDR3 size: 14 residues. V dropped 2 bases and J dropped 0 bases, with 5 bases sitting between them. The germline V gene encodes CDR1 KGHPV and CDR2 FQNQEV (reference sequence).

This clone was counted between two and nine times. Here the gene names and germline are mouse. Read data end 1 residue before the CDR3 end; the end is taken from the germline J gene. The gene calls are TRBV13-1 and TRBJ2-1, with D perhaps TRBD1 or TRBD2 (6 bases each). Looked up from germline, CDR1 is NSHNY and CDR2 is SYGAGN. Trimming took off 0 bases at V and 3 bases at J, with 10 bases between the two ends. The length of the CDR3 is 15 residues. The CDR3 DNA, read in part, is TGTGCCAGCAGTGATGTGGGGGCGCGCTATGCTGAGCAGTTC. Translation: CASSDVGARYAEQF. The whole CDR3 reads CASSDVGARYAEQFF.

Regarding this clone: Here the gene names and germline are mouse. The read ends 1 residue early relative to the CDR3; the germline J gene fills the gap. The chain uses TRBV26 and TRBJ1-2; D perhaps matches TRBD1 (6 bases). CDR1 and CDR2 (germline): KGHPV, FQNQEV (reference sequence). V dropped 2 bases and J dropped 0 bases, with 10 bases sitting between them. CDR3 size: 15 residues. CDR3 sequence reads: CASSLTGQPNSDYTF. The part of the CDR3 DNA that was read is TGTGCCAGCAGTCTGACGGGACAACCAAACTCCGACTACACC.

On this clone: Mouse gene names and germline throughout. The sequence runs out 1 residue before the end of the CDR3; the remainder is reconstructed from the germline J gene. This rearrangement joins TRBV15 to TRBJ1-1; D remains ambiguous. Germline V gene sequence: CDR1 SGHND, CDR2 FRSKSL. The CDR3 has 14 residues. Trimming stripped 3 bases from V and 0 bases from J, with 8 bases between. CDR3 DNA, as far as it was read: TGTGCCAGCAGTTTCCGGGGAGCAAACACAGAAGTCTTC. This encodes CASSFRGANTEVF. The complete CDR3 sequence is CASSFRGANTEVFF.

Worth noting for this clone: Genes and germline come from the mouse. CDR3 DNA (partial): TGTGCCAGCTTGGGTTTTAACTATGCTGAGCAGTTC. Its translation: CASLGFNYAEQF. The CDR3 in its entirety is CASLGFNYAEQFF. The chain uses TRBV12-1 and TRBJ2-1; no reliable D call. Sequencing ends 1 residue short of the CDR3 end; the germline J gene provides the rest. The V gene's germline CDR1 is SGHSN and CDR2 HYEKVE. The V end lost 5 bases, the J end lost 0 bases, and 7 bases lay between the germline ends. This CDR3 is built from 13 residues.

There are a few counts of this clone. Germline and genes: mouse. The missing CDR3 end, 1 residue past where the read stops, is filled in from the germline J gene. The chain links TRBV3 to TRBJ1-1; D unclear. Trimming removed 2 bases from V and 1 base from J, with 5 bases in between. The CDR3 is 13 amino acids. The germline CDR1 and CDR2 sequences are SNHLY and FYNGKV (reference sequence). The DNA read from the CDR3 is TGTGCCAGCAGCTTAATACAAAACACAGAAGTCTTC. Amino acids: CASSLIQNTEVF. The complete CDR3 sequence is CASSLIQNTEVFF.

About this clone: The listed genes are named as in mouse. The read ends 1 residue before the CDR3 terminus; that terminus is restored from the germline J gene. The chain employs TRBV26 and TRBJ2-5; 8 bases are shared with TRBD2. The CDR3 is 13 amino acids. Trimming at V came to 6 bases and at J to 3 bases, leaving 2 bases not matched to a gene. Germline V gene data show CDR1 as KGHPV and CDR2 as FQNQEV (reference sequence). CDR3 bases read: TGTGCCAGCAGCCGGGACTGGCAAGACACCCAGTAC. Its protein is CASSRDWQDTQY. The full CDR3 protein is CASSRDWQDTQYF. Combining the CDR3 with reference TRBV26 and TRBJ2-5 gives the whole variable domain NSKVIQTPRYLVKGQGQKAKMRCIPEKGHPVVFWYQQNKNNEFKFLINFQNQEVLQQIDMTEKRFSAECPSNSPCSLEIQSSEAGDSALYLCASSRDWQDTQYFGPGTRLLVL.

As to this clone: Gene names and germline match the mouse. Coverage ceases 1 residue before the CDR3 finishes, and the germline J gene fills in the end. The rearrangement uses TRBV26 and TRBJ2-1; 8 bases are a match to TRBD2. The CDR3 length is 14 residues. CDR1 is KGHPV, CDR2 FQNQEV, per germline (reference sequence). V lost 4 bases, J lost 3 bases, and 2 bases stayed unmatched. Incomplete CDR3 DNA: TGTGCCAGCAGTCCGACTGGGGTCTATGCTGAGCAGTTC. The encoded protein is CASSPTGVYAEQF. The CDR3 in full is CASSPTGVYAEQFF.

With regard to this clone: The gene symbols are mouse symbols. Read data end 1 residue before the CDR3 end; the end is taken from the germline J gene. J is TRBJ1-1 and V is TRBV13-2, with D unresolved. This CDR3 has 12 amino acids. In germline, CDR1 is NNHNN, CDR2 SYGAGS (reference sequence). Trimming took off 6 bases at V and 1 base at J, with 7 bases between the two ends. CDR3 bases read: TGTGCCAGCGCACAGTTAAACACAGAAGTCTTC. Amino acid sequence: CASAQLNTEVF. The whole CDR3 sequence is CASAQLNTEVFF.

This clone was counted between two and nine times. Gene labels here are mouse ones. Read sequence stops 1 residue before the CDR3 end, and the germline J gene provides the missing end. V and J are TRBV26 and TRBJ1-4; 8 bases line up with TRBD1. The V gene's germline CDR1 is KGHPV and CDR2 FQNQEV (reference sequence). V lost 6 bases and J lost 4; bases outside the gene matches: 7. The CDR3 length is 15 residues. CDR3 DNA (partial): TGTGCCAGCAGGAAGCACAGGGGGGGCAACGAAAGATTATTT. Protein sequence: CASRKHRGGNERLF. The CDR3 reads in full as CASRKHRGGNERLFF. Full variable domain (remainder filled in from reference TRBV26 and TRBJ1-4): NSKVIQTPRYLVKGQGQKAKMRCIPEKGHPVVFWYQQNKNNEFKFLINFQNQEVLQQIDMTEKRFSAECPSNSPCSLEIQSSEAGDSALYLCASRKHRGGNERLFFGHGTKLSVL.

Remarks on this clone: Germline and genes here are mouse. The sequenced part of the CDR3 DNA is TGTGCAAGCAGCTTAGAGTTCCTGGACAACACAGAAGTCTTC. Amino acid sequence: CASSLEFLDNTEVF. The entire CDR3 reads CASSLEFLDNTEVFF. J is TRBJ1-1 and V is TRBV16; D remains ambiguous. The read ends 1 residue early relative to the CDR3; the germline J gene fills the gap. Germline V gene sequence: CDR1 SGHSA, CDR2 FRNQAP. V was cut by 0 bases and J by 2 bases, with 10 bases left in between. The CDR3 spans 15 residues.

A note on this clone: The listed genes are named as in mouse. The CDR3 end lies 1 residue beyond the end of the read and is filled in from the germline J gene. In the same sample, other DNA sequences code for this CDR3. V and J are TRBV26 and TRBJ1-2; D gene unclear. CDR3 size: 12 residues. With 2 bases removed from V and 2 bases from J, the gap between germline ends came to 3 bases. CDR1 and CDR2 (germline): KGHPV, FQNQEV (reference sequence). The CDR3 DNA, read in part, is TGTGCCAGCAGTCTGGACAACTCCGACTACACC. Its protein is CASSLDNSDYT. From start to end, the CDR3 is CASSLDNSDYTF.

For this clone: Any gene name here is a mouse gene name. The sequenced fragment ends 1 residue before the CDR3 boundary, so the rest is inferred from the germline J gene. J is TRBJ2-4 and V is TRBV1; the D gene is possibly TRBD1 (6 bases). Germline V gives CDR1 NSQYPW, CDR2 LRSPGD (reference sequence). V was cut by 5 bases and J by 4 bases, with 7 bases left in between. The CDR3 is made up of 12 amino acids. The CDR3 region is CTCSHRENTLYF. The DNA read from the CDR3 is TGCACCTGCAGTCACAGGGAAAACACCTTGTAC.

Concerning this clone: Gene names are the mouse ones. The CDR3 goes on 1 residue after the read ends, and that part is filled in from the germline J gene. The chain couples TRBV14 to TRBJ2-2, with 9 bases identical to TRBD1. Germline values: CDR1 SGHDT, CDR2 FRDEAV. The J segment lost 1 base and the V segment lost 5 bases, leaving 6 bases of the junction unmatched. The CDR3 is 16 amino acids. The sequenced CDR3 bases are TGTGCCAGCAGCCCCCCGACAGGGGGAAACACCGGGCAGCTCTAC. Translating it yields CASSPPTGGNTGQLY. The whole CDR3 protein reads CASSPPTGGNTGQLYF.

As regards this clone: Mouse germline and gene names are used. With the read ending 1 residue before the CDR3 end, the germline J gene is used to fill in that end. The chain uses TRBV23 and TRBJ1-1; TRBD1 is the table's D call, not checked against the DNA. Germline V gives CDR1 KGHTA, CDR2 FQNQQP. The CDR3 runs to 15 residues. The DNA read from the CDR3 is TGCTCCAGCAGTCAATACAGGGTTGCAAACACAGAAGTCTTC. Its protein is CSSSQYRVANTEVF. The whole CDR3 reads CSSSQYRVANTEVFF. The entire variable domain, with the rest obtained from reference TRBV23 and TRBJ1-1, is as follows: DAAVTQKPRYLIKMKGQEAEMKCIPEKGHTAVFWYQQKQSKELKFLIYFQNQQPLDQIDMVKERFSAVCPSSSLCSLGIRTCEAEDSALYLCSSSQYRVANTEVFFGKGTRLTVV.

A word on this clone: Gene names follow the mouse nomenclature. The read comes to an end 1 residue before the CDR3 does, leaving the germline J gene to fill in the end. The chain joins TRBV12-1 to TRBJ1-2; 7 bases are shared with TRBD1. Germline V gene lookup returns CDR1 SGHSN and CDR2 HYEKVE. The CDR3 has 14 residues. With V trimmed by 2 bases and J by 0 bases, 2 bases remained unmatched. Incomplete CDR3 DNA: TGTGCCAGCTCTCCCCAGGGGGCAAACTCCGACTACACC. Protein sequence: CASSPQGANSDYT. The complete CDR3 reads CASSPQGANSDYTF.

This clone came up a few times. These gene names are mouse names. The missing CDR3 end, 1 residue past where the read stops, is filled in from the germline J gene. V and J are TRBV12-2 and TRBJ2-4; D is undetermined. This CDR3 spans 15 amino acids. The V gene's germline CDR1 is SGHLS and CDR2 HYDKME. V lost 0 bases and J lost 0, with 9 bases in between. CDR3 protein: CASSLDGTSQNTLYF. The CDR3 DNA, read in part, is TGTGCCAGCTCTCTCGACGGAACTAGTCAAAACACCTTGTAC.

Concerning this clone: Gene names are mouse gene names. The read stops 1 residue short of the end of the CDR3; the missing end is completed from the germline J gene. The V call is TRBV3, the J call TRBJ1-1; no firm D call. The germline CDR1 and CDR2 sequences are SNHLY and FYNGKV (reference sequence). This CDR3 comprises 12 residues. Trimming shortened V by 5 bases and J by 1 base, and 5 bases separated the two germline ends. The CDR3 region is CASSPGNTEVFF. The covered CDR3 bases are TGTGCCAGCAGCCCCGGGAACACAGAAGTCTTC.

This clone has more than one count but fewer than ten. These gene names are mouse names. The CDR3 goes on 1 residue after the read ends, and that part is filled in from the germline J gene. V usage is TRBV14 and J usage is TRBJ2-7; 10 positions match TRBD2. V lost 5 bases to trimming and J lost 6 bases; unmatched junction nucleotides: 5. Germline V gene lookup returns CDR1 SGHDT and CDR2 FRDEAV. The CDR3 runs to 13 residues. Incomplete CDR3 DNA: TGTGCCAGCAGCCTCGACTGGGGGGTTGAACAGTAC. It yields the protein CASSLDWGVEQY. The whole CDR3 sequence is CASSLDWGVEQYF.